Listed below are T cell receptor beta chains from one sample, sequenced in a study of T-cell memory formation after mild COVID-19. One entry per CDR3 protein, called by TCRdb with MiXCR from the 5' RACE reads. The table shows a few hundred thousand distinct CDR3 sequences, with approximately 29% occurring only once. Sequencing used PBMCs or a T cell subset sorted from them (not recorded which). The source is an adult woman who had mild COVID-19 (a few samples of this study predate the infection). Cell type and time point are not known. Each CDR3 is given without its conserved first and last residue.

V gene | CDR3 protein
TRBV20-1 | SARVSRGRIGGQPQH
TRBV27 | ASRQGMADTQY
TRBV9 | ASSVGDRGGYGYT
TRBV12-3/TRBV12-4 | ASSPWSSGQTNTGELF
TRBV29-1 | SVEFNFYTQY
TRBV29-1 | SVGRENEQF
TRBV6-2/TRBV6-3 | ASSYARDIFTDTQY
TRBV7-9 | ASTVQTGGESDTQY
TRBV7-2 | ASSLRAGGLGETQY
TRBV5-4 | ASSLMSGTSTDTQY
TRBV5-1 | ASSLGTSRPNEQF
TRBV11-3 | ASSLGDRDGNEQF
TRBV7-8 | ASSIGRDSRNQPQH
TRBV28 | ASTVSHRNTEAF
TRBV11-2 | ASGQGGKADTQY
TRBV6-5 | ASSYSTQPYGYT
TRBV14 | ASSQEVYAGYT
TRBV7-2 | ASSPRPSGAFDNEQF
TRBV12-3/TRBV12-4 | ASRPLAGGLTDTQY
TRBV30 | AWSVGPEQY
TRBV25-1 | ASSEYSGSYEQY
TRBV11-3 | ASSSDGNNYGYT
TRBV12-3/TRBV12-4 | ASSGGGDEQF
TRBV19 | ASSINRDKYTEAF
TRBV6-5 | ASRLTRTGMNTEAF
TRBV12-5 | ASYPDGSTEAF
TRBV9 | ASSPNPGRVTYEQY
TRBV5-1 | ASSSGRAGTQY
TRBV20-1 | SAKDRGATNEKLF
TRBV12-3/TRBV12-4 | ASRGSIQY
TRBV19 | ASGDRVGEQY
TRBV29-1 | SATGESRNEQY
TRBV12-3/TRBV12-4 | ASSRAGGEKLF
TRBV7-2 | ASSPRGPLETQY
TRBV4-1 | ASSQRSGAGETQY
TRBV25-1 | ASSEPWGSGSPKETQY
TRBV24-1 | ATSGRKSLTDTQY
TRBV2 | ASSPVRYNEQF
TRBV6-5 | ASSPGTSGRIEQF
TRBV7-9 | ASSLARGTVPFYGYT
TRBV9 | ASSLSGDLSYEQY
TRBV5-1 | ASSPAGQGTNEKLF
TRBV11-2 | ASSWVQGPPSSYNEQF
TRBV7-2 | ASSKLETQY
TRBV7-2 | ASSLGDITRGGYT
TRBV20-1 | SARTSGSSYNEQF
TRBV7-7 | ASSAGTGAPGELF
TRBV5-1 | ASSLREGVPRYEQY
TRBV3-1 | ASSPGAVDGYT
TRBV7-2 | ASSAGVQTETQY
TRBV29-1 | SVERGRTGTDTQY
TRBV6-5 | ASSNTGVSYEQY
TRBV6-2/TRBV6-3 | ASSYTAGAPTYNEQF